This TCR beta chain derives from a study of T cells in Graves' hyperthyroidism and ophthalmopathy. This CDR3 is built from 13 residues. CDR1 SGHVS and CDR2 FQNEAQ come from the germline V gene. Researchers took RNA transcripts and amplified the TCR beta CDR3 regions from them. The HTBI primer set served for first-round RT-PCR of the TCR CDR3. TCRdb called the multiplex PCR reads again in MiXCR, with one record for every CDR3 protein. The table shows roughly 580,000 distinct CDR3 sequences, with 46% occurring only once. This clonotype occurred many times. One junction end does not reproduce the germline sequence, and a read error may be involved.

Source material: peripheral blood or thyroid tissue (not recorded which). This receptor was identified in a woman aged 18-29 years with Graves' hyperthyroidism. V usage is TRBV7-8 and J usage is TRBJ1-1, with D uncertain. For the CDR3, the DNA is TGTGCCGCGACGGACTCCTCGAACGCTGAAGCTTTCTTT. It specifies CAATDSSNAEAFF.